A selection of T cell receptor beta chains follows, all from one sample in a study of shared clonotypes between healthy human individuals. TCRdb's copy holds only in-frame clones and misses some; the assay was immunoSEQ multiplex PCR. Here the sample spans approximately 1.1 million clones, about 80% being singletons. The sequenced sample was memory CD4+ T cells from PBMCs. These receptors came from a man aged 18 to 29 in good health. Some clones in this sample may be carry-over from other donors' samples. CDR3s include the opening cysteine and the closing phenylalanine or tryptophan. The D gene is left open where the match is weak. Expanded clones are given a class, and other clones once, few, many or no size at all.

CDR3aa: CAISDDRGRNEQFF; CDR3nt: TGTGCCATCAGCGATGACAGGGGGAGGAATGAGCAGTTCTTC; d_gene: TRBD1; len: 14; v_gene: TRBV10-3; abundance: .; j_gene: TRBJ2-1
CDR3aa: CSVFMNTEAFF; CDR3nt: TGCAGCGTTTTCATGAACACTGAAGCTTTCTTT; d_gene: .; len: 11; v_gene: TRBV29-1; abundance: .; j_gene: TRBJ1-1
CDR3aa: CASSLTGTGVSYEQYF; CDR3nt: TGTGCCAGCAGTTTGACAGGCACTGGGGTTTCCTACGAGCAGTACTTC; d_gene: .; len: 16; v_gene: TRBV27; abundance: .; j_gene: TRBJ2-7
CDR3aa: CASSLEPNSPLHF; CDR3nt: TGTGCCAGCAGCTTGGAGCCCAATTCACCCCTCCACTTT; d_gene: .; len: 13; v_gene: TRBV7-9; abundance: .; j_gene: TRBJ1-6
CDR3aa: CASSLTGLAAYEQYF; CDR3nt: TGTGCCAGCAGTCTTACCGGACTAGCGGCCTACGAGCAGTACTTC; d_gene: TRBD2; len: 15; v_gene: TRBV6-1; abundance: .; j_gene: TRBJ2-7
CDR3aa: CASSPGEEKLFF; CDR3nt: TGTGCCAGCAGCCCGGGAGAGGAAAAACTGTTTTTT; d_gene: .; len: 12; v_gene: TRBV7-9; abundance: many; j_gene: TRBJ1-4
CDR3aa: CAWGRSGEQYF; CDR3nt: TGTGCCTGGGGTCGTTCGGGCGAGCAGTACTTC; d_gene: .; len: 11; v_gene: TRBV30; abundance: .; j_gene: TRBJ2-7
CDR3aa: CASSPVGTANYEQYF; CDR3nt: TGTGCCAGCAGCCCCGTCGGGACAGCCAATTACGAGCAGTACTTC; d_gene: TRBD1; len: 15; v_gene: TRBV27; abundance: .; j_gene: TRBJ2-7
CDR3aa: CASSPRGGWEETQYF; CDR3nt: TGTGCCAGCAGCCCACGGGGGGGATGGGAAGAGACCCAGTACTTC; d_gene: TRBD2; len: 15; v_gene: TRBV7-9; abundance: .; j_gene: TRBJ2-5
CDR3aa: CASSLKTTSGRAGWQFF; CDR3nt: TGTGCCAGCAGCTTAAAAACGACTAGCGGGAGGGCCGGTTGGCAGTTCTTC; d_gene: TRBD2; len: 17; v_gene: TRBV7-2; abundance: .; j_gene: TRBJ2-1
CDR3aa: CASSDGRGPGLHNEQFF; CDR3nt: TGTGCCAGCAGTGATGGCCGGGGTCCCGGCCTTCACAATGAGCAGTTCTTC; d_gene: .; len: 17; v_gene: TRBV6-4; abundance: .; j_gene: TRBJ2-1
CDR3aa: CASSLPDRGGGYTF; CDR3nt: TGCGCCAGCAGCCTACCGGACAGGGGAGGAGGCTACACCTTC; d_gene: TRBD1; len: 14; v_gene: TRBV4-1; abundance: .; j_gene: TRBJ1-2
CDR3aa: CASSSRMNTEAFF; CDR3nt: TGCGCCAGCAGCTCCAGGATGAACACTGAAGCTTTCTTT; d_gene: .; len: 13; v_gene: TRBV5-1; abundance: .; j_gene: TRBJ1-1
CDR3aa: CASSEEGFSGEQYF; CDR3nt: TGTGCCAGCAGCGAGGAGGGGTTTTCGGGCGAGCAGTACTTC; d_gene: .; len: 14; v_gene: TRBV2; abundance: .; j_gene: TRBJ2-7
CDR3aa: CASSLVSRETQYF; CDR3nt: TGCGCCAGCAGCTTGGTCAGTCGGGAGACCCAGTACTTC; d_gene: .; len: 13; v_gene: TRBV5-1; abundance: .; j_gene: TRBJ2-5
CDR3aa: CASSERATYEQYF; CDR3nt: TGCGCCAGCAGTGAAAGGGCAACCTACGAGCAGTACTTC; d_gene: .; len: 13; v_gene: TRBV10-2; abundance: .; j_gene: TRBJ2-7
CDR3aa: CASSLGQGVYEQYF; CDR3nt: TGTGCCAGCAGCTTGGGCCAGGGAGTCTACGAGCAGTACTTC; d_gene: .; len: 14; v_gene: TRBV5-4; abundance: .; j_gene: TRBJ2-7
CDR3aa: CAWNKARNTEAFF; CDR3nt: TGTGCCTGGAACAAGGCGAGGAACACTGAAGCTTTCTTT; d_gene: .; len: 13; v_gene: TRBV30; abundance: .; j_gene: TRBJ1-1
CDR3aa: CASNDEQYF; CDR3nt: TGTGCCAGCAATGACGAGCAGTACTTC; d_gene: .; len: 9; v_gene: TRBV6-5; abundance: .; j_gene: TRBJ2-7
CDR3aa: CASSPELTPGEQFF; CDR3nt: TGCGCCAGCAGCCCAGAGTTGACTCCCGGGGAGCAGTTCTTC; d_gene: .; len: 14; v_gene: TRBV4-1; abundance: .; j_gene: TRBJ2-1
CDR3aa: CASTTQGGDTQYF; CDR3nt: TGTGCCAGCACCACTCAGGGGGGGGATACGCAGTATTTT; d_gene: .; len: 13; v_gene: TRBV6-5; abundance: .; j_gene: TRBJ2-3
CDR3aa: CASPTKSGTGELFF; CDR3nt: TGTGCCAGCCCTACAAAGTCAGGCACCGGGGAGCTGTTTTTT; d_gene: .; len: 14; v_gene: TRBV18; abundance: .; j_gene: TRBJ2-2
CDR3aa: CASSPLGEPGNTIYF; CDR3nt: TGTGCCAGCTCACCCTTAGGGGAACCTGGAAACACCATATATTTT; d_gene: .; len: 15; v_gene: TRBV18; abundance: .; j_gene: TRBJ1-3
CDR3aa: CASSLGDTEAFF; CDR3nt: TGCGCCAGCAGCTTAGGGGACACTGAAGCTTTCTTT; d_gene: .; len: 12; v_gene: TRBV5-1; abundance: .; j_gene: TRBJ1-1
CDR3aa: CASSPTSGVYNEQFF; CDR3nt: TGTGCCAGCTCACCCACTAGCGGGGTTTACAATGAGCAGTTCTTC; d_gene: TRBD2; len: 15; v_gene: TRBV18; abundance: once; j_gene: TRBJ2-1
CDR3aa: CASSLVAAGTSGPYEQYF; CDR3nt: TGCGCCAGCAGCTTGGTGGCAGCCGGGACTAGCGGTCCCTACGAGCAGTACTTC; d_gene: TRBD2; len: 18; v_gene: TRBV5-1; abundance: .; j_gene: TRBJ2-7
CDR3aa: CASSVDWWGETQYF; CDR3nt: TGTGCCAGCAGCGTAGATTGGTGGGGGGAGACCCAGTACTTC; d_gene: .; len: 14; v_gene: TRBV9; abundance: .; j_gene: TRBJ2-5
CDR3aa: CASSQRDRGMGKNIQYF; CDR3nt: TGTGCCAGCAGCCAACGGGACAGGGGAATGGGCAAAAACATTCAGTACTTC; d_gene: TRBD1; len: 17; v_gene: TRBV4-2; abundance: .; j_gene: TRBJ2-4
CDR3aa: CATKDRDHQPQHF; CDR3nt: TGTGCCACCAAAGACAGGGATCATCAGCCCCAGCATTTT; d_gene: TRBD1; len: 13; v_gene: TRBV19; abundance: .; j_gene: TRBJ1-5
CDR3aa: CASSLGTGLGLGYEQYF; CDR3nt: TGTGCCAGCAGTCTCGGGACAGGGTTAGGACTAGGCTACGAGCAGTACTTC; d_gene: TRBD1; len: 17; v_gene: TRBV28; abundance: .; j_gene: TRBJ2-7
CDR3aa: CATWKEASVEAFF; CDR3nt: TGTGCCACTTGGAAGGAAGCGTCCGTTGAAGCTTTCTTT; d_gene: .; len: 13; v_gene: TRBV6-6; abundance: .; j_gene: TRBJ1-1
CDR3aa: CAITSPVAGSFSYNEQFF; CDR3nt: TGTGCCATCACCTCACCGGTAGCGGGTTCTTTCTCCTACAATGAGCAGTTCTTC; d_gene: TRBD2; len: 18; v_gene: TRBV10-3; abundance: once; j_gene: TRBJ2-1
CDR3aa: CASSLNPGQGIGYGYTF; CDR3nt: TGTGCCAGCAGCCTTAACCCGGGACAGGGAATTGGCTATGGCTACACCTTC; d_gene: TRBD1; len: 17; v_gene: TRBV5-6; abundance: .; j_gene: TRBJ1-2
CDR3aa: CASSLRSPRGSYGYTF; CDR3nt: TGTGCCAGCAGTTTACGGTCTCCCAGGGGGTCCTATGGCTACACCTTC; d_gene: TRBD1; len: 16; v_gene: TRBV27; abundance: once; j_gene: TRBJ1-2
CDR3aa: CASSLATAAEAFF; CDR3nt: TGTGCCAGCAGCTTAGCCACAGCCGCTGAAGCTTTCTTT; d_gene: .; len: 13; v_gene: TRBV7-2; abundance: .; j_gene: TRBJ1-1
CDR3aa: CASSKRQGSRNEQFF; CDR3nt: TGTGCCAGCAGTAAAAGACAGGGATCTCGCAATGAGCAGTTCTTC; d_gene: TRBD1; len: 15; v_gene: TRBV6-5; abundance: .; j_gene: TRBJ2-1
CDR3aa: CAISVGTSATDTQYF; CDR3nt: TGTGCCATCAGTGTCGGGACTAGCGCCACAGATACGCAGTATTTT; d_gene: TRBD2; len: 15; v_gene: TRBV10-3; abundance: .; j_gene: TRBJ2-3
CDR3aa: CASSLKTSGALQETQYF; CDR3nt: TGTGCCAGCAGCTTAAAAACTAGCGGGGCCCTACAAGAGACCCAGTACTTC; d_gene: TRBD2; len: 17; v_gene: TRBV5-5; abundance: .; j_gene: TRBJ2-5
CDR3aa: CASSVGTGGLGGYTF; CDR3nt: TGTGCCAGCAGCGTTGGGACAGGGGGCCTAGGTGGCTACACCTTC; d_gene: TRBD1; len: 15; v_gene: TRBV9; abundance: .; j_gene: TRBJ1-2
CDR3aa: CASSAGQGVGNTIYF; CDR3nt: TGTGCCAGCAGCGCCGGACAGGGGGTTGGAAACACCATATATTTT; d_gene: TRBD1; len: 15; v_gene: TRBV11-2; abundance: .; j_gene: TRBJ1-3
CDR3aa: CASSLEGQVLSEQFF; CDR3nt: TGTGCCAGCAGCTTAGAGGGCCAGGTCCTGAGCGAGCAGTTCTTC; d_gene: .; len: 15; v_gene: TRBV7-2; abundance: .; j_gene: TRBJ2-1
CDR3aa: CASSVTGLSYNEQFF; CDR3nt: TGCGCCAGCAGCGTAACAGGATTATCCTACAATGAGCAGTTCTTC; d_gene: .; len: 15; v_gene: TRBV5-1; abundance: .; j_gene: TRBJ2-1
CDR3aa: CASSRGLDEQYF; CDR3nt: TGTGCCAGCAGCCGAGGGTTGGACGAGCAGTACTTC; d_gene: .; len: 12; v_gene: TRBV5-4; abundance: .; j_gene: TRBJ2-7
CDR3aa: CASSHPGQEALNTEAFF; CDR3nt: TGTGCCAGCAGCCACCCCGGACAGGAGGCTTTGAACACTGAAGCTTTCTTT; d_gene: TRBD1; len: 17; v_gene: TRBV4-2; abundance: .; j_gene: TRBJ1-1